This TCR beta chain was identified during a study of T-cell memory formation after mild COVID-19. Findings of the study overall: Detection of some responders pre-infection suggested pre-existing cross-reactive memory T cells participated. The second-wave clones peaking on day 37 were not confirmed as SARS-CoV-2-specific.

On this clonotype: Its antigen remains unknown.

One entry per CDR3 protein, called by TCRdb with MiXCR from the 5' RACE reads. Here the sample spans almost 550,000 distinct CDR3 sequences, around 21% being singletons. This CDR3 has 14 residues. Trimming cost V 0 bases and J 0 bases, with 7 bases left between them. CDR1 SGHRS and CDR2 YFSETQ come from the germline V gene. The sample consisted of PBMCs or a T cell subset sorted from them (not recorded which). J is TRBJ2-7 and V is TRBV5-1, with D uncertain. The source is an adult woman who had mild COVID-19 (a few samples of this study predate the infection). Cell type and time point are not known. The CDR3 protein is CASSLEGNSYEQYF. CDR3 nucleotides: TGCGCCAGCAGCTTGGAGGGTAACTCCTACGAGCAGTACTTC.